This is a list of T cell receptor beta chains from one sample in a study of OX40 agonist ivuxolimab in advanced cancers. Measured with immunoSEQ multiplex PCR; TCRdb has only the in-frame clones, and not every one. The sample records 100,000 to 150,000 clones, 85% to 95% being singletons. The sample consisted of CD4+ or CD8+ T cells sorted from blood, taken in a trial of the OX40 agonist ivuxolimab. These receptors were obtained from an adult with an advanced solid tumor such as melanoma, head and neck, liver or kidney cancer. CDR3s include the opening cysteine and the closing phenylalanine or tryptophan. The D gene is left open where the match is weak. Only some rows state a clone size, as once, few, many or a class for expanded clones.

D	J	size	V	CDR3	DNA
.	TRBJ1-2	.	TRBV9	CASSVSTNYGYTF	TGTGCCAGCAGCGTCTCGACTAACTATGGCTACACCTTC
TRBD2	TRBJ2-5	once	TRBV19	CASSAIPGTSGTYQETQYF	TGTGCCAGTAGTGCGATTCCCGGGACTAGCGGGACGTACCAAGAGACCCAGTACTTC
.	TRBJ2-2	.	TRBV9	CASSAFGRTENTGELFF	TGTGCCAGCAGCGCCTTCGGACGGACCGAGAACACCGGGGAGCTGTTTTTT
TRBD1	TRBJ1-2	.	TRBV19	CASSLGTGTSYGYTF	TGTGCCAGTAGTTTGGGGACAGGGACCTCCTATGGCTACACCTTC
TRBD2	TRBJ2-7	.	TRBV28	CASKGGGPSYEQYF	TGTGCCAGCAAGGGCGGGGGGCCCTCCTACGAGCAGTACTTC
TRBD1	TRBJ2-7	.	TRBV6-5	CASREQGWSYEQYF	TGTGCCAGCAGGGAACAGGGGTGGTCCTACGAGCAGTACTTC
TRBD2	TRBJ2-7	.	TRBV6-5	CASRYLIAGADEQYF	TGTGCCAGCAGGTACTTAATCGCGGGAGCTGACGAGCAGTACTTC
TRBD1	TRBJ1-2	few	TRBV5-4	CASSLVDRGSDYGYTF	TGTGCCAGCAGCTTGGTTGACAGGGGGAGTGACTATGGCTACACCTTC
.	TRBJ1-1	.	TRBV5-1	CASSLMGQLNTEAFF	TGCGCCAGCAGCTTGATGGGCCAGTTGAACACTGAAGCTTTCTTT
.	TRBJ2-5	.	TRBV4-3	CASSQDAGETQYF	TGCGCCAGCAGCCAAGATGCGGGAGAGACCCAGTACTTC